This T cell receptor (beta chain) emerged from a study of identical twins (TCRdb year 2016). Background on the whole study: The study deep-sequenced TCR alpha and beta repertoires from monozygotic twins, unrelated adults of various ages and cord blood to test whether fetal clonotypes persist. To rule out contamination, replicate twin experiments were performed at different times with different library preparation protocols.

CDR1 and CDR2 were assigned from the germline V gene (reference sequence) as SGHKS and YYEKEE. The CDR3 has 15 amino acids, counting the end cysteine and phenylalanine. Only the CDR3 portion is preserved as DNA: 45 bases, with reading frame beginning at the first base. V and J lose 3 bases and 3 bases, and a span of 13 bases separates them. General conclusions and limits of the study: A weaker excess of twin sharing was found in beta out-of-frame sequences because the signal-to-noise ratio was lowered by fewer shared sequences. Because the same donors could not be followed over many years, the conclusions relied on cross-sectional statistical analysis. Compared with coincidental sharing between unrelated individuals, an excess of low generation-probability sequences was observed among out-of-frame TCR alpha sequences shared between twins. Invariant T cells such as MAIT and iNKT could partly confound zero-insertion analyses, though diverse VJ usage argued against this for most clonotypes. Fewer insertions were carried by abundant cord blood beta clonotypes, a similar but weaker trend appeared in young adult naive repertoires, and no such trend appeared in memory repertoires. Recombination models systematically underestimated out-of-frame TCR alpha sharing in monozygotic twins but agreed with sharing between unrelated individuals.

Every donor in the study was a healthy Caucasian. The twin cohort consisted of three pairs of female monozygotic twins, all aged about 18 to 29 years. The RNA used for TCR libraries was isolated from peripheral blood mononuclear cells. The library was prepared using 5' RACE. Sequencing instrument: Illumina HiSeq 2000. Template switching introduced a universal primer binding site; the final cDNA contained a unique molecular identifier, enabling accurate counting of TCR cDNA molecules. Specific primers in the conserved constant-segment region were used to synthesize first-strand cDNA for TCR alpha and beta chains. To control for contamination, every cDNA library carried two barcodes: a SMART-Mk sample barcode plus Illumina barcodes. TruSeq adapter sequences and Illumina sample barcodes were added in two successive PCR steps. The Illumina HiSeq platform was used with custom primers to sequence TCR alpha and beta cDNA libraries. Regarding the original processing steps: MiGEC processed the raw reads to extract unique molecular identifiers, while MiXCR was used to determine the CDR3 positions. For each individual, recombination models were inferred using an EM algorithm with the repgenHMM and IGoR tools. The tcR package in R was used for shared clonotype analysis, with sharing normalized by the product of cloneset sizes. To study raw recombination without the effects of thymic and clonal selection, out-of-frame nonproductive sequences were analyzed. Using fastp trimming at Q25 and MiXCR clonotype assembly, TCRdb reanalyzed the public sequencing data and kept in-frame beta chains. Each entry merges the rows of one CDR3 protein and shows their most common DNA and genes. The V and J calls shown here were made by TCRdb, not taken from the authors' results. This sample is represented by about 890,000 distinct CDR3 sequences; over 9% of them were singletons. The top ten clonotypes cover around 1.5% of the sample.

A note on this clonotype: Its antigen is currently not known. One base away there is no much larger clone; base qualities are not given.

This sample also appeared in a second study, on yellow fever vaccine responses in identical twins. The second study's authors report: According to the authors, in identical twins the way T cells responded to vaccination appeared partly convergent and partly personalized. In the study, vaccine-responding T cell clones were precisely tracked in identical twins.

The receptor chain draws on TRBV5-5 and TRBJ1-5; no D gene can be assigned with confidence. The receptor's source is a woman under 30 in good health. Sequencing was done on a sample of PBMCs. The DNA reads as follows: TGTGCCAGCAGCTGGGGAGCTAGTGACAATCAGCCCCAGCATTTT. This sequence encodes CASSWGASDNQPQHF.